This TCR beta chain was sequenced for a study of blood T cells in healthy people across ages. The CDR3 contains 13 residues. Per the germline V gene, CDR1 is MNHEY and CDR2 is SMNVEV (reference sequence). PCR was performed a second time for roughly 7 to 11 cycles using a sample-barcoded 5' primer and a J-beta primer mix. Each cDNA molecule received a tag from a template-switch adaptor that had 12 random nucleotides. In TCRdb, the 5' RACE reads were re-called with MiXCR into one record per CDR3 protein. The data contain over a million distinct CDR3 sequences, approximately 38% of them singletons. With regard to this clonotype: One junction end does not reproduce the germline sequence, and a read error may be involved.

This receptor was obtained from a woman aged 18-29 years in good health. The chain links TRBV27 to TRBJ1-2; TRBD1 aligns across 9 bases. The specimen sequenced was blood. The CDR3 here is CTSTGQGNYGYTF. CDR3 DNA: TGTACCAGCACGGGACAGGGAAACTATGGCTACACCTTC.